This T cell receptor (beta chain) originates from a study of beta chain features in type 1 diabetes. Looking at the study overall: Patients were similar to healthy donors in age and gender (as well as in cell yields). Some 110 million sorted cells were examined across all samples. Points from the study as a whole: Shorter TCRB CDR3s, moderately but significantly so, marked every one of the four CD4+ subsets in Type 1 diabetes patients.

Sorting based on CD45RO/CCR7/CD25/CD127/CD95/CD27 separated CD4+ naive, central memory, regulatory and stem cell-like memory cells. This clone turned up a few times. Its target is not known. The investigators reverse transcribed all of the isolated RNA, so they sequenced expressed TCRB transcripts. Method: immunoSEQ multiplex PCR; TCRdb's copy keeps in-frame clones and lacks some. The table has around 58,000 clones, approximately 59% seen once. CDR1 and CDR2 from the germline V gene are SNHLY and FYNNEI. Trimming removed 6 bases at V and 3 bases at J, with 14 bases between. The CDR3 sequence is 15 residues long.

The J gene is TRBJ1-4, the V gene TRBV2, with D possibly matching TRBD1 (6 bases). The source is a woman aged 18-29 years in good health. Sequencing was carried out using Tregs from blood. The DNA of the CDR3 is TGTGCCAGCAGCGGACAGACTGCAGCTAATGAAAAACTGTTTTTT. Amino acids: CASSGQTAANEKLFF.